This T cell receptor beta chain was obtained from a study of T cell responses to AZD1222 COVID-19 vaccine. Study-wide results and limits: Baseline seropositivity characterized only six AZD1222 recipients.

Concerning this clone itself: Its antigen is undetermined.

V trimming: 3 bases; J trimming: 5 bases; junction bases outside the gene matches: 7. The germline CDR1 and CDR2 sequences are KGHDR and SFDVKD. The CDR3 consists of 15 residues. Generated by immunoSEQ multiplex PCR, the TCRdb table keeps only in-frame clones and is missing some. Of 80,000 to 100,000 clones in the sample, 85% to 90% are singletons; the top ten hold roughly 5.2%. The chain links TRBV24-1 to TRBJ2-5, with 8 bases identical to TRBD1. The source was peripheral blood, collected 28 days after the second AZD1222 dose. The origin of this receptor is an adult who received the AZD1222 COVID-19 vaccine. The CDR3 region is CATSDRQGASETQYF. As DNA, the CDR3 is TGTGCCACCAGTGATAGGCAGGGGGCGTCTGAGACCCAGTACTTC.